Below are 20 T cell receptor beta chains sequenced from a single sample in a study of T cell responses to AZD1222 COVID-19 vaccine. Produced via immunoSEQ multiplex PCR; TCRdb's table is partial and in-frame only. The data contain about 140,000 clones, more than 85% of them singletons. This specimen was peripheral blood, taken 28 days after the second AZD1222 dose. The receptors stem from an adult who received the AZD1222 COVID-19 vaccine.

The chain has TRBV5-8 and TRBJ2-3; D unresolved. The CDR3 length is 12 residues. V lost 4 bases to trimming and J lost 2 bases, with 5 bases between them. The V gene's germline CDR1 is SGHTS and CDR2 YDEGEE. CDR3 in amino acids: CASSPYTDTQYF. For the CDR3, the DNA is TGTGCCAGCAGCCCATACACAGATACGCAGTATTTT.

The chain has TRBV5-1 and TRBJ1-2, with D possibly being TRBD1 (5 bases). The CDR3 loop spans 14 amino acids. Germline CDR1 SGHRS, CDR2 YFSETQ. Deletions cut 4 bases from V and 4 bases from J, with 14 bases between. CDR3 sequence: CASSTAGGFYGYTF. For the CDR3, the DNA is TGCGCCAGCAGCACTGCCGGGGGGTTCTATGGCTACACCTTC.

The rearrangement joins TRBV4-2 to TRBJ2-3; 9 nucleotides match TRBD2. This CDR3 has 17 residues. The ends lost 0 bases at V and 0 bases at J; junction bases unmatched: 4. Germline CDR1 reads LGHNA; CDR2 reads YNFKEQ. The CDR3, as DNA: TGTGCCAGCAGCCAAGACATTAGCGGGAGAAGCACAGATACGCAGTATTTT. Residues: CASSQDISGRSTDTQYF.

V gene TRBV7-2 combines with J gene TRBJ2-1; 7 bases are a match to TRBD1. The germline V gene has CDR1 SGHTA and CDR2 FQGNSA. V lost 5 bases, J lost 6 bases, and 7 bases stayed unmatched. There are 14 residues in the CDR3. In DNA, the CDR3 is TGTGCCAGCAGCCCAAGACAGGGCGGCAATGAGCAGTTCTTC. Amino acids: CASSPRQGGNEQFF.

The rearrangement links TRBV6-4 to TRBJ2-1, with TRBD1 identical over 7 bases. CDR1 is MRHNA and CDR2 is SNTAGT in the germline V gene. V lost 3 bases to trimming and J lost 2 bases; unmatched junction nucleotides: 4. The CDR3 contains 15 residues. The CDR3 region has the DNA TGTGCCAGCAGTGAAACTCAGGGGGCCTACAATGAGCAGTTCTTC. It codes for CASSETQGAYNEQFF.

The rearrangement uses TRBV28 and TRBJ2-3; 8 bases align to TRBD1. The CDR3 consists of 15 residues. CDR1 and CDR2 (germline): MDHEN, SYDVKM. V lost 3 bases to trimming and J lost 2 bases; unmatched junction nucleotides: 4. CDR3 in DNA: TGTGCCAGCAGTTTGAGACAGGGGCCCACAGATACGCAGTATTTT. This codes for CASSLRQGPTDTQYF.

V usage is TRBV5-6 and J usage is TRBJ2-6, with D hard to call. Trimming stripped 0 bases from V and 0 bases from J, with 4 bases between. There are 15 residues in the CDR3. The germline CDR1 and CDR2 sequences are SGHDT and YYEEEE. CDR3 in amino acids: CASSLVSSGANVLTF. For the CDR3, the DNA is TGTGCCAGCAGCTTGGTTAGCTCTGGGGCCAACGTCCTGACTTTC.

The rearrangement uses TRBV9 and TRBJ1-2; 10 positions match TRBD1. Germline trimming cut 3 bases from V and 4 bases from J; bases unmatched to any gene: 6. There are 15 residues in the CDR3. Germline V lookup: CDR1 SGDLS, CDR2 YYNGEE. The CDR3 sequence is CASSAGTGESYGYTF. The CDR3 DNA is TGTGCCAGCAGCGCCGGGACAGGGGAGTCCTATGGCTACACCTTC. The complete variable domain, with remaining parts taken from reference TRBV9 and TRBJ1-2, reads DSGVTQTPKHLITATGQRVTLRCSPRSGDLSVYWYQQSLDQGLQFLIQYYNGEERAKGNILERFSAQQFPDLHSELNLSSLELGDSALYFCASSAGTGESYGYTFGSGTRLTVV.

This clone was detected once. V usage is TRBV9 and J usage is TRBJ1-2; D might be TRBD1 (6 bases). The germline V gene has CDR1 SGDLS and CDR2 YYNGEE. V was trimmed by 3 bases and J by 4 bases, leaving 16 bases between them. This CDR3 has 15 residues. Written as DNA, the CDR3 is TGTGCCAGCAGCGAGCGGCCCGGGACACGCTATGGCTACACCTTC. Protein sequence: CASSERPGTRYGYTF.

The chain uses TRBV5-1 and TRBJ2-7, with TRBD2 matching over 11 bases. The V gene's germline CDR1 is SGHRS and CDR2 YFSETQ. CDR3 length equals 15 residues. The J segment lost 1 base and the V segment lost 5 bases, leaving 5 bases of the junction unmatched. As DNA, the CDR3 is TGCGCCAGCAGGGGGGGACTAGCGGAATCCTACGAGCAGTACTTC. Encoded protein: CASRGGLAESYEQYF.

The chain joins TRBV19 to TRBJ2-4, with 11 bases identical to TRBD2. V was pared by 1 base and J by 2 bases, with 4 bases of the junction left unmatched. The CDR3 sequence is 17 residues long. Per germline, CDR1 LNHDA and CDR2 SQIVND (reference sequence). CDR3 amino acids: CASSIVVAGGSKNIQYF. CDR3 sequence (DNA): TGTGCCAGTAGTATAGTAGTAGCGGGAGGGTCCAAAAACATTCAGTACTTC. Together with reference TRBV19 and TRBJ2-4, the CDR3 gives the full variable domain: DGGITQSPKYLFRKEGQNVTLSCEQNLNHDAMYWYRQDPGQGLRLIYYSQIVNDFQKGDIAEGYSVSREKKESFPLTVTSAQKNPTAFYLCASSIVVAGGSKNIQYFGAGTRLSVL.

The chain joins TRBV3-1 (or the pseudogene TRBV3-2) to TRBJ1-2, with D perhaps matching TRBD1 (6 bases). The CDR3 spans 13 residues. Trimming removed 5 bases from V and 8 bases from J, with 15 bases in between. The germline V gene has CDR1 LGHDT and CDR2 YNNKEL (reference sequence). The DNA for the CDR3 is TGTGCCAGCAGCGAACAGGGTTATGGCGGCTACACCTTC. Translated, it gives CASSEQGYGGYTF.

This clone was picked up one time. The V and J genes are TRBV25-1 and TRBJ2-1, with TRBD2 matching over 7 bases. This CDR3 region has 14 residues. Germline loops: CDR1 MGHDK, CDR2 SYGVNS. The junction had 4 bases not matched to a gene; V was cut back by 7 bases and J by 1 base. The CDR3 loop is CASKAGESYNEQFF. CDR3 coding DNA: TGTGCCAGCAAGGCGGGAGAGTCCTACAATGAGCAGTTCTTC.

The CDR3 loop is CASSPSGALEQYF. The CDR3 coding sequence is TGTGCCAGCTCGCCCTCGGGGGCCCTCGAGCAGTACTTC. This chain connects TRBV18 to TRBJ2-7; D may be TRBD1 or TRBD2 (6 bases each). Germline V gene sequence: CDR1 KGHSH, CDR2 LQKENI. The V and J ends lost 6 bases and 6 bases respectively, with 15 bases between them. The CDR3 consists of 13 residues. Full variable domain (rest looked up from reference TRBV18 and TRBJ2-7): NAGVMQNPRHLVRRRGQEARLRCSPMKGHSHVYWYRQLPEEGLKFMVYLQKENIIDESGMPKERFSAEFPKEGPSILRIQQVVRGDSAAYFCASSPSGALEQYFGPGTRLTVT.

The CDR3 is CASRDSFDTYGYTF. DNA for the CDR3: TGTGCCAGCAGGGACAGTTTCGACACCTATGGCTACACCTTC. The rearrangement uses TRBV28 and TRBJ1-2, with a possible D match to TRBD1 (6 bases). The V end lost 6 bases, the J end lost 4 bases, and 15 bases lay between the germline ends. The CDR3 consists of 14 residues. Germline CDR1 MDHEN, CDR2 SYDVKM.

The chain recombines TRBV11-2 with TRBJ1-1; no clear D. V was shortened by 3 bases and J by 4 bases, with 9 bases between the two germline ends. The germline V gene has CDR1 SGHAT and CDR2 FQNNGV. This CDR3 contains 13 residues. CDR3 DNA sequence: TGTGCCAGCAGCTTCGACGGGATCACTGAAGCTTTCTTT. Translating it yields CASSFDGITEAFF.

The rearrangement joins TRBV4-2 to TRBJ2-1; D unclear. V dropped 2 bases and J dropped 1 base, with 9 bases sitting between them. This CDR3 contains 15 residues. Per germline, CDR1 LGHNA and CDR2 YNFKEQ. The CDR3 sequence: CASSQSIQSYNEQFF. The CDR3 DNA is TGTGCCAGCAGCCAATCGATTCAGTCCTACAATGAGCAGTTCTTC.

V usage is TRBV5-1 and J usage is TRBJ2-1; no definite D call. Deletions cut 3 bases from V and 5 bases from J, with 9 bases between. The germline V gene encodes CDR1 SGHRS and CDR2 YFSETQ. The CDR3 totals 13 residues. The CDR3 bases are TGCGCCAGCAGCTCCTCAACGAACAATGAGCAGTTCTTC. Amino acids: CASSSSTNNEQFF.

The rearrangement links TRBV5-4 to TRBJ2-1; D is uncertain. The CDR3 totals 15 residues. Trimming cost V 0 bases and J 3 bases, with 10 bases left between them. Per germline, CDR1 SGHNT and CDR2 YYREEE (reference sequence). CDR3 DNA: TGTGCCAGCAGCTTGGGCGACCAGAACTACAATGAGCAGTTCTTC. Translated, it gives CASSLGDQNYNEQFF.

This sequence joins TRBV27 and TRBJ2-2, with D perhaps TRBD2 (5 bases). The CDR3 covers 15 residues. The V end was cut by 5 bases, the J end by 4 bases, with 14 bases between. Germline CDR1 reads MNHEY; CDR2 reads SMNVEV (reference sequence). The CDR3 is CASSPTIGVTGELFF. The CDR3 DNA is TGTGCCAGCAGTCCGACTATTGGGGTCACCGGGGAGCTGTTTTTT.